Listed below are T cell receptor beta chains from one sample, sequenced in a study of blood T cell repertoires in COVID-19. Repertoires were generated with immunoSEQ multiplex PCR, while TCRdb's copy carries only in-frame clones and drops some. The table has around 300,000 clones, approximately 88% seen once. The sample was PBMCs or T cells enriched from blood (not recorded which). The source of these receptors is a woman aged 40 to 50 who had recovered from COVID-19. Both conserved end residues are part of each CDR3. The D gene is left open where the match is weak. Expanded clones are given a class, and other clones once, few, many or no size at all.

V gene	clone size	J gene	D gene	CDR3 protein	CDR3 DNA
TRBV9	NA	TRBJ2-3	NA	CASSETGFTDTQYF	TGTGCCAGCAGCGAGACGGGGTTCACAGATACGCAGTATTTT
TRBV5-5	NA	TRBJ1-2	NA	CASSLVEGPYGYTF	TGTGCCAGCAGCTTGGTCGAGGGCCCGTATGGCTACACCTTC
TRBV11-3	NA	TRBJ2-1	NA	CASSLGSRQPSNEQFF	TGTGCCAGCAGCTTAGGTAGTAGGCAGCCTAGCAATGAGCAGTTCTTC
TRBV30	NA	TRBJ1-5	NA	CAWSVGGSNQPQHF	TGTGCCTGGAGTGTGGGGGGTAGCAATCAGCCCCAGCATTTT
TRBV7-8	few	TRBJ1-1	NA	CASSLSRFPEAFF	TGTGCCAGCAGCTTATCTAGATTCCCTGAAGCTTTCTTT
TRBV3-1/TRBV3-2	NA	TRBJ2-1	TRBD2	CASSQDRADSGRGEANEQFF	TGTGCCAGCAGCCAAGATAGGGCGGATAGCGGGAGGGGAGAAGCCAATGAGCAGTTCTTC
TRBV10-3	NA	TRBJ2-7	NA	CAISPSGVQGSEQYF	TGTGCCATCAGTCCGTCAGGGGTTCAGGGTAGCGAGCAGTACTTC
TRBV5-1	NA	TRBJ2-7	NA	CASSLVRGRDEQYF	TGCGCCAGCAGCTTGGTTAGGGGTAGGGATGAGCAGTACTTC
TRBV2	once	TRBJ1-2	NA	CASRATKPRGHDPRSNYGYTF	TGTGCCAGCAGGGCAACCAAACCCAGGGGTCACGACCCCCGAAGTAACTATGGCTACACCTTC
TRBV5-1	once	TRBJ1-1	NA	CASRQTMNTEAFF	TGCGCCAGCAGACAGACCATGAACACTGAAGCTTTCTTT
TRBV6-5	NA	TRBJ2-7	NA	CASQTLIPSQQYF	TGTGCCAGCCAGACACTGATTCCGTCCCAGCAGTACTTC
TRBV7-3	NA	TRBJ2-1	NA	CASSRTGSYNEQFF	TGTGCCAGCAGCCGAACAGGTTCCTACAATGAGCAGTTCTTC
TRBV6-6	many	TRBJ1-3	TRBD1	CASSSRQGDYRNTIYF	TGTGCCAGCAGTTCGAGACAGGGGGATTACAGAAACACCATATATTTT
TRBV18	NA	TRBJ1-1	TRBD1	CASSRRQGEPMNTEAFF	TGTGCCAGCTCACGCCGACAGGGTGAACCCATGAACACTGAAGCTTTCTTT
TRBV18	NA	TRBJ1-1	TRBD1	CASSPGQGARTEAFF	TGTGCCAGCTCACCGGGACAGGGGGCGCGGACTGAAGCTTTCTTT
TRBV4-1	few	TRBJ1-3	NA	CASSQDPTGNTIYF	TGCGCCAGCAGCCAAGACCCCACTGGAAACACCATATATTTT
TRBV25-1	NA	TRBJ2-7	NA	CASTNSRNGLLYEQYF	TGTGCCAGCACCAACAGCAGAAACGGATTATTATACGAGCAGTACTTC
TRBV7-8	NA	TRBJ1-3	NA	CASSLVAQSVGNTIYF	TGTGCCAGCAGCTTGGTCGCTCAGTCCGTTGGAAACACCATATATTTT
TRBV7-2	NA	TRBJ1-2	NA	CASSPSRINYGYTF	TGTGCCAGCAGCCCATCGCGGATAAACTATGGCTACACCTTC
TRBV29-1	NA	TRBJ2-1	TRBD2	CSVSLLTSGDYNEQFF	TGCAGCGTCAGTCTCCTGACTAGCGGGGATTACAATGAGCAGTTCTTC
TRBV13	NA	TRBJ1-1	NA	CASSLERGLDTEAFF	TGTGCCAGCAGCTTAGAAAGGGGTTTGGACACTGAAGCTTTCTTT
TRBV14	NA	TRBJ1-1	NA	CASSPQGYTEAFF	TGTGCCAGCAGCCCACAGGGTTACACTGAAGCTTTCTTT
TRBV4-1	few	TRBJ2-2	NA	CASSHGNSLGELFF	TGCGCCAGCAGCCACGGGAATTCCCTCGGGGAGCTGTTTTTT
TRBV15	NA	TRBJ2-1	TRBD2	CATSRVRAGGSNEQFF	TGTGCCACCAGCAGGGTCCGAGCGGGAGGGTCCAATGAGCAGTTCTTC
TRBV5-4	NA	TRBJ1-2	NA	CASSLGGLQVMGYTF	TGTGCCAGCAGCCTGGGAGGTTTACAGGTTATGGGCTACACCTTC
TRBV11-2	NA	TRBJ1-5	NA	CASSLSLNQPQHF	TGTGCCAGCAGCTTATCTCTCAATCAGCCCCAGCATTTT
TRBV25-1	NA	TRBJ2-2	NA	CASSDRTGELFF	TGTGCCAGCAGTGACCGCACCGGGGAGCTGTTTTTT
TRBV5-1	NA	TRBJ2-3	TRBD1	CASSSVDREDTQYF	TGCGCCAGCAGCTCCGTCGACAGGGAAGATACGCAGTATTTT
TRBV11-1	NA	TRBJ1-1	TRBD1	CASSLDRAAEAFF	TGTGCCAGCAGCCTGGACAGGGCGGCTGAAGCTTTCTTT
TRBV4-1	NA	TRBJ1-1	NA	CASSPSGTTNTEAFF	TGCGCCAGCAGCCCGTCCGGGACAACCAACACTGAAGCTTTCTTT
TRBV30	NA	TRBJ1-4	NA	CAWAPLSGRAEKLFF	TGTGCCTGGGCGCCGTTGTCGGGGAGGGCTGAAAAACTGTTTTTT
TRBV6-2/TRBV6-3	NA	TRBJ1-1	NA	CASSSTGIRIEAFF	TGTGCCAGCAGTTCGACCGGGATCCGGATTGAAGCTTTCTTT
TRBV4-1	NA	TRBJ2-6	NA	CASSRGGFSGANVLTF	TGCGCCAGCAGCCGTGGGGGCTTCTCTGGGGCCAACGTCCTGACTTTC
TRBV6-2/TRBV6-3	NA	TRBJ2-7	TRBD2	CASSTGRDRSYEQYF	TGTGCCAGCAGTACTGGGAGGGACCGCTCCTACGAGCAGTACTTC
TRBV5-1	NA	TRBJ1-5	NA	CASRLDGGSNQPQHF	TGCGCCAGCCGCTTGGATGGAGGTAGCAATCAGCCCCAGCATTTT
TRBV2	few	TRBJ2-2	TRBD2	CASRGTSGDTGELFF	TGTGCCAGCAGGGGGACTAGCGGGGACACCGGGGAGCTGTTTTTT
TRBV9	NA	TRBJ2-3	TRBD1	CASSVTPGGQLTDTQYF	TGTGCCAGCAGCGTAACTCCAGGGGGCCAGCTTACAGATACGCAGTATTTT
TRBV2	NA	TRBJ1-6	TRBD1	CASTRDSSYNSPLHF	TGTGCCAGCACCAGGGACAGCTCCTATAATTCACCCCTCCACTTT
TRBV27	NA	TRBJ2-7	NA	CASSFGVHYEQYF	TGTGCCAGCAGTTTCGGGGTCCACTACGAGCAGTACTTC
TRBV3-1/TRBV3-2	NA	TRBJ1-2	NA	CASREIWDSTTLGELDYGYTF	TGTGCCAGCAGGGAAATCTGGGACTCGACAACATTGGGGGAGCTAGACTATGGCTACACCTTC
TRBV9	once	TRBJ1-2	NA	CASSVEGRDYGYTF	TGTGCCAGCAGCGTAGAGGGCAGGGACTATGGCTACACCTTC
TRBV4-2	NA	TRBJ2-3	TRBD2	CASSQDTTFPAGANTDTQYF	TGTGCCAGCAGCCAAGATACGACCTTCCCAGCGGGAGCGAACACAGATACGCAGTATTTT
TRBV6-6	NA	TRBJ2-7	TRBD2	CASSPAGSGTSSYEQYF	TGTGCCAGCAGTCCGGCTGGTTCCGGGACTAGCTCCTACGAGCAGTACTTC
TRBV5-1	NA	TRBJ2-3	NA	CASSFLAQRTDTQYF	TGCGCCAGCAGTTTCCTAGCACAGCGAACAGATACGCAGTATTTT
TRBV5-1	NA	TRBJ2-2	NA	CASSFQDGAGELFF	TGCGCCAGCAGCTTCCAGGACGGGGCCGGGGAGCTGTTTTTT
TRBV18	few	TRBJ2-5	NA	CASSQGFQETQYF	TGTGCCAGCTCGCAGGGATTTCAAGAGACCCAGTACTTC
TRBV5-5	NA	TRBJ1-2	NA	CASSLVGQTTYGYTF	TGTGCCAGCAGCTTGGTCGGACAGACTACCTATGGCTACACCTTC
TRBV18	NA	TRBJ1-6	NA	CASSLFEGGENSPLHF	TGTGCCAGCTCACTGTTCGAGGGAGGGGAGAATTCACCCCTCCACTTT
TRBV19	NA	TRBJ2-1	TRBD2	CASSTGLAGVLEQFF	TGTGCCAGTAGTACTGGACTAGCGGGAGTTTTAGAGCAGTTCTTC
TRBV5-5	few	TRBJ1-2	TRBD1	CASSGRRDSDMYGYTF	TGTGCCAGCAGCGGGCGGCGGGACAGCGATATGTATGGCTACACCTTC
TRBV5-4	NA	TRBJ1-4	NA	CASSRDVRGGIDEKLFF	TGTGCCAGCAGCCGGGACGTAAGGGGGGGGATTGATGAAAAACTGTTTTTT
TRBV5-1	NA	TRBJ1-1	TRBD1	CASSIGTGGMNTEAFF	TGCGCCAGCAGCATTGGGACAGGGGGAATGAACACTGAAGCTTTCTTT
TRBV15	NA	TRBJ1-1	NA	CATSRAEFRNTEAFF	TGTGCCACCAGCAGAGCGGAGTTTCGGAACACTGAAGCTTTCTTT
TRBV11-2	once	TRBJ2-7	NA	CASSLDRDSYEQYF	TGTGCCAGCAGCTTAGATCGGGATTCCTACGAGCAGTACTTC
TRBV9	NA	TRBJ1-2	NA	CASSPSGGIGYGYTF	TGTGCCAGCAGCCCTAGTGGAGGGATAGGGTATGGCTACACCTTC
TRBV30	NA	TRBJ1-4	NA	CAWRSDNEKLFF	TGTGCCTGGCGCAGCGATAATGAAAAACTGTTTTTT